This T cell receptor (beta chain) is drawn from a study of beta chain features in type 1 diabetes. Across the whole study: Comparable age, gender and cell yields were observed in patients relative to healthy donors. Study-level points and caveats: Moderately but significantly shorter TCRB CDR3s were found in Type 1 diabetes patients in all four CD4+ subsets.

The whole isolated RNA underwent reverse transcription, so sequencing captured expressed TCRB transcripts. Approximately 3.6 million reads was the average for naive, central memory and regulatory T cell samples. Generated by immunoSEQ multiplex PCR, the TCRdb table keeps only in-frame clones and is missing some. There are about 150,000 clones in the sample; approximately 8.7% occur only once, and 0.7% lies in the top ten. A note on this clone: No antigen is known for it.

This CDR3 comprises 14 residues. The V end was cut by 4 bases, the J end by 2 bases, with 11 bases between. CDR1 and CDR2 from the germline V gene are MNHEY and SMNVEV (reference sequence). The authors obtained over 95% purity in all sorted populations. This clonotype was sampled from a woman under 40 with type 1 diabetes. V usage is TRBV27 and J usage is TRBJ2-5; perhaps TRBD1 as D (6 bases). Sequencing was done on a sample of central memory CD4+ T cells from blood. CDR3 residues: CASSSPGTQETQYF. CDR3 DNA: TGTGCCAGCAGTTCCCCCGGGACACAAGAGACCCAGTACTTC.